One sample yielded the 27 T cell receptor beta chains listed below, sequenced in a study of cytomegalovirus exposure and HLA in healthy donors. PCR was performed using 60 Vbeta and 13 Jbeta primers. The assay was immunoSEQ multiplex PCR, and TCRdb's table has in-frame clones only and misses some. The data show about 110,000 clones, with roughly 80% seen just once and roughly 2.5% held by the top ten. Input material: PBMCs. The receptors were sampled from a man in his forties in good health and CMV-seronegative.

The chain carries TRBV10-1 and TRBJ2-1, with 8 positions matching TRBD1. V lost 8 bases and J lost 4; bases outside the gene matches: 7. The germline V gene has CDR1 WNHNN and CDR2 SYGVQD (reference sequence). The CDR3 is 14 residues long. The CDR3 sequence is CASGDRDRYNEQFF. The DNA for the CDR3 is TGCGCCAGCGGGGACCGGGACAGGTACAATGAGCAGTTCTTC.

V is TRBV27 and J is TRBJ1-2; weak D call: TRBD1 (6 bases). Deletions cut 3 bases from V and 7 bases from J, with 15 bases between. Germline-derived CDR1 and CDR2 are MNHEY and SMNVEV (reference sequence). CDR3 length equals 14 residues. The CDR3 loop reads CASSFLGGGSGYTF. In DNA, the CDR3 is TGTGCCAGCAGTTTTTTAGGGGGTGGTAGTGGCTACACCTTC.

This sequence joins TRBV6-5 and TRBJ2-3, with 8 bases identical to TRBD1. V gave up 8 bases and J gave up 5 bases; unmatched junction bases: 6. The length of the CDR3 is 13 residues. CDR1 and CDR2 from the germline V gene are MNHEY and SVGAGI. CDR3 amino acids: CASHPGGLDTQYF. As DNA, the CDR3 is TGTGCCAGCCATCCAGGGGGCCTAGATACGCAGTATTTT.

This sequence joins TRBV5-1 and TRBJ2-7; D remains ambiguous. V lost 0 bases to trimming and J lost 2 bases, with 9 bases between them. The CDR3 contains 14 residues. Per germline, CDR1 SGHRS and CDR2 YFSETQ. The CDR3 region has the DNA TGCGCCAGCAGCTTGGTGTCGACTCCCTACGAGCAGTACTTC. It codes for CASSLVSTPYEQYF.

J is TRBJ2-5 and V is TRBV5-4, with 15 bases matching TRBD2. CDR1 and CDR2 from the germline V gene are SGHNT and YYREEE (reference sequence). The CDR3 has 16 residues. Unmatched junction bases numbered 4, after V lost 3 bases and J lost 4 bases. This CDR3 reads CASSSRTSGGAETQYF. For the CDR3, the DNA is TGTGCCAGCAGCTCCCGGACTAGCGGGGGGGCAGAGACCCAGTACTTC.

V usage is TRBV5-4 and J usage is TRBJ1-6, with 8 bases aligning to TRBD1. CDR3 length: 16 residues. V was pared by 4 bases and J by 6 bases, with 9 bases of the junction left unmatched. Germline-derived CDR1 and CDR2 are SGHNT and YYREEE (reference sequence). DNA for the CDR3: TGTGCCAGCAGCCCGTCCGGACAGGGAAGTAATTCACCCCTCCACTTT. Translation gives CASSPSGQGSNSPLHF.

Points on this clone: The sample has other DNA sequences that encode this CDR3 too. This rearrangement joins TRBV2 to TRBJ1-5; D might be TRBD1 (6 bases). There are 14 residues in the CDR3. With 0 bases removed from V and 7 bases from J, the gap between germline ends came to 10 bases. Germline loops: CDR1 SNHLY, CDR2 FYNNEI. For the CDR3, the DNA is TGTGCCAGCAGTGAAGCTAGGGGGGGACAGCCCCAGCATTTT. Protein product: CASSEARGGQPQHF. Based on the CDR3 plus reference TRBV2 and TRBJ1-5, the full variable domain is EPEVTQTPSHQVTQMGQEVILRCVPISNHLYFYWYRQILGQKVEFLVSFYNNEISEKSEIFDDQFSVERPDGSNFTLKIRSTKLEDSAMYFCASSEARGGQPQHFGDGTRLSIL.

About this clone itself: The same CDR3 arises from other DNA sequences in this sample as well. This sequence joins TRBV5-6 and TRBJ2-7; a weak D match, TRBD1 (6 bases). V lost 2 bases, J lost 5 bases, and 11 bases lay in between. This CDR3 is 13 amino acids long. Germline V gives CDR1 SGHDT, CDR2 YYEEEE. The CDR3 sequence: CASSFGTNHEQYF. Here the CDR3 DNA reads TGTGCCAGCAGCTTCGGGACAAACCACGAGCAGTACTTC.

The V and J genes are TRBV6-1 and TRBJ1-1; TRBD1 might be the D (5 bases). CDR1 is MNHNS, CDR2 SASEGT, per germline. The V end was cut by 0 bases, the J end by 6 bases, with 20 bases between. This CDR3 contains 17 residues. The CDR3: CASSEALRGRGAAEAFF. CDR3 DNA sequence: TGTGCCAGCAGTGAAGCGCTTAGGGGCAGAGGCGCGGCTGAAGCTTTCTTT.

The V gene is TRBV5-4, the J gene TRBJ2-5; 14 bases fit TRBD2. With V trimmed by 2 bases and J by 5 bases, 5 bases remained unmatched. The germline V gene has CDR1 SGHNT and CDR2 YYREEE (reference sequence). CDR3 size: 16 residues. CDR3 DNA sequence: TGTGCCAGCAGCTTTCCGACTAGCGGGGGGGCGGAGACCCAGTACTTC. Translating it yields CASSFPTSGGAETQYF. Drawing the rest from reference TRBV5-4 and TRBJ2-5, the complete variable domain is ETGVTQSPTHLIKTRGQQVTLRCSSQSGHNTVSWYQQALGQGPQFIFQYYREEENGRGNFPPRFSGLQFPNYSSELNVNALELDDSALYLCASSFPTSGGAETQYFGPGTRLLVL.

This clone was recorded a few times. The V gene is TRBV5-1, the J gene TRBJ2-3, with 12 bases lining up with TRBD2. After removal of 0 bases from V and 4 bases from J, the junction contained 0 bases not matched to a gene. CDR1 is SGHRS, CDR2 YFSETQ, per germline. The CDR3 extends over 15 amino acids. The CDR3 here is CASSLGLAGADTQYF. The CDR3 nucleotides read TGCGCCAGCAGCTTGGGACTAGCGGGGGCAGATACGCAGTATTTT.

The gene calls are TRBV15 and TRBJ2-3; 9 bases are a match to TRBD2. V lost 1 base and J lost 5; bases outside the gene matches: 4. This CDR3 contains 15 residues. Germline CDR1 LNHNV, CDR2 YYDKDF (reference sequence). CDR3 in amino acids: CATSRGGGAVDTQYF. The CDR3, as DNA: TGTGCCACCAGCAGAGGCGGGGGGGCGGTAGATACGCAGTATTTT.

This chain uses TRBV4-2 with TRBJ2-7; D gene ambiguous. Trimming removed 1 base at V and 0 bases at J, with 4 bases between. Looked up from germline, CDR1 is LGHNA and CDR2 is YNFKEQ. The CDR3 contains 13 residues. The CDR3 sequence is CASSQVNSYEQYF. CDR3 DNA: TGTGCCAGCAGCCAAGTCAACTCCTACGAGCAGTACTTC.

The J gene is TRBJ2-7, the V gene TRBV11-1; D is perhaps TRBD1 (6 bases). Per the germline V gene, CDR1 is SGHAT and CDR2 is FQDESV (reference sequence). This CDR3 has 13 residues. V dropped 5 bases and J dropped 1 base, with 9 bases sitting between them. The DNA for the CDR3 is TGTGCCAGCAGCCAGGGGTGGTCCTACGAGCAGTACTTC. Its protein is CASSQGWSYEQYF.

The CDR3 sequence is CASSAVAGTYNEQFF. In nucleotides, the CDR3 is TGCGCCAGCAGCGCTGTAGCGGGGACTTACAATGAGCAGTTCTTC. V gene TRBV10-2 combines with J gene TRBJ2-1; 8 bases line up with TRBD2. The junction had 8 bases not matched to a gene; V was cut back by 6 bases and J by 4 bases. CDR1 is WSHSY, CDR2 SAAADI, per germline. This CDR3 is built from 15 residues.

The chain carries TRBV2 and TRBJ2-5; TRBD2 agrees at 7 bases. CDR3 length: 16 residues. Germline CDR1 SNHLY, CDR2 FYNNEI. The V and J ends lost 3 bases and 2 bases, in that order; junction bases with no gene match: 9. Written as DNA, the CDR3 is TGTGCCAGCAGTGATGGGGCAGGCGGGGGACAAGAGACCCAGTACTTC. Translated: CASSDGAGGGQETQYF. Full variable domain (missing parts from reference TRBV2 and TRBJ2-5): EPEVTQTPSHQVTQMGQEVILRCVPISNHLYFYWYRQILGQKVEFLVSFYNNEISEKSEIFDDQFSVERPDGSNFTLKIRSTKLEDSAMYFCASSDGAGGGQETQYFGPGTRLLVL.

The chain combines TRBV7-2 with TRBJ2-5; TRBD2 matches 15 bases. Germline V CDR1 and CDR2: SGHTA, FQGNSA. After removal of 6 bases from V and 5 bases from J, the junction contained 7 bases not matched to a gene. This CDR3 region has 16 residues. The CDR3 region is CASSGTSGGLYETQYF. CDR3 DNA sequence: TGTGCCAGCAGTGGGACTAGCGGGGGGCTTTACGAGACCCAGTACTTC.

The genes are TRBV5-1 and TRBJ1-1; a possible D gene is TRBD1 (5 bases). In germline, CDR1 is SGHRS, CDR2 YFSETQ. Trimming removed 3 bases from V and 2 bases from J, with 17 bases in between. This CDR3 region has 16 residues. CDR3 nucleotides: TGCGCCAGCAGCTCGATGTCCGGGACTGTTAACACTGAAGCTTTCTTT. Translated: CASSSMSGTVNTEAFF.

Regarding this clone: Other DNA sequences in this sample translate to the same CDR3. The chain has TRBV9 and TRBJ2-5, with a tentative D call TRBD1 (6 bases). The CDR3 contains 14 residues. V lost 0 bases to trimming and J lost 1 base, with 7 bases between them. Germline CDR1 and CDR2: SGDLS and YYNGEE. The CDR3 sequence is CASSVGGGQETQYF. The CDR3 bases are TGTGCCAGCAGCGTAGGAGGGGGCCAAGAGACCCAGTACTTC.

The CDR3 coding sequence is TGTGCCAGCAGCAACCCCACTAGCGGGGGGGTGGCCTACGAGCAGTACTTC. The encoded protein is CASSNPTSGGVAYEQYF. V and J are TRBV7-2 and TRBJ2-7; TRBD2 matches 13 bases. CDR3 length: 17 amino acids. Trimming took 5 bases from V and 2 from J; bases not matched to a gene: 9. From germline, CDR1 is SGHTA and CDR2 FQGNSA.

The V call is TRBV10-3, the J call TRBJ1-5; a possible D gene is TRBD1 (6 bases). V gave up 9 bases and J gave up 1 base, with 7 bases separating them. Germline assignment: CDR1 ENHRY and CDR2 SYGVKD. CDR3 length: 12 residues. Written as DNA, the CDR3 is TGTGCCATGAGGGGGAGCAATCAGCCCCAGCATTTT. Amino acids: CAMRGSNQPQHF.

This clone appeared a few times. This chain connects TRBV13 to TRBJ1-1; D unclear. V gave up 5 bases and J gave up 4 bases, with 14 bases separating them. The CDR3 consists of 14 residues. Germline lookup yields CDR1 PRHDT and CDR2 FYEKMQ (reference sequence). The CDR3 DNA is TGTGCCAGCAGCCTCGGGTACGGGATCACTGAAGCTTTCTTT. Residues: CASSLGYGITEAFF. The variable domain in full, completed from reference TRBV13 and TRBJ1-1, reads AAGVIQSPRHLIKEKRETATLKCYPIPRHDTVYWYQQGPGQDPQFLISFYEKMQSDKGSIPDRFSAQQFSDYHSELNMSSLELGDSALYFCASSLGYGITEAFFGQGTRLTVV.

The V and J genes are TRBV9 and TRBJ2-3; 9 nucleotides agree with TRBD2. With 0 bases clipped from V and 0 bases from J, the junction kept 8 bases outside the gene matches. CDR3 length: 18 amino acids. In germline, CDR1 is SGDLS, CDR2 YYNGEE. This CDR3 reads CASSVDTQRGDSTDTQYF. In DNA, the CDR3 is TGTGCCAGCAGCGTAGACACCCAGCGGGGGGATAGCACAGATACGCAGTATTTT.

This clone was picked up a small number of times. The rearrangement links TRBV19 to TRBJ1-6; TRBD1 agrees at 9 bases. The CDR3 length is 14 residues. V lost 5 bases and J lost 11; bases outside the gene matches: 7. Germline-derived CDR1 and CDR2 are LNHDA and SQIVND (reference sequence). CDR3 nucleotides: TGTGCCAGTAGTGGAACAGGGGGCGAAACACCCCTCCACTTT. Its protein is CASSGTGGETPLHF. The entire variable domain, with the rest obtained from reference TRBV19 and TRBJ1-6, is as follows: DGGITQSPKYLFRKEGQNVTLSCEQNLNHDAMYWYRQDPGQGLRLIYYSQIVNDFQKGDIAEGYSVSREKKESFPLTVTSAQKNPTAFYLCASSGTGGETPLHFGNGTRLTVT.

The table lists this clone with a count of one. The CDR3 is CASSRWRQGRVRTEAFF. CDR3 sequence (DNA): TGTGCCAGCAGCAGATGGAGGCAGGGGAGGGTTCGAACTGAAGCTTTCTTT. This chain joins TRBV21-1 and TRBJ1-1. TRBV21-1 is reported as a pseudogene. The CDR3 totals 17 residues.

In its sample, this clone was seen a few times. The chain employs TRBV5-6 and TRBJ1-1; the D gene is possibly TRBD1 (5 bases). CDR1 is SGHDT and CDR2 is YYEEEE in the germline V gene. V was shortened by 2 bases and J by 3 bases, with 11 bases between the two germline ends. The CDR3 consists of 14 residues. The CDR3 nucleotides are TGTGCCAGCAGCTTCGGGGGTAGGGACACTGAAGCTTTCTTT. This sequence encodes CASSFGGRDTEAFF.

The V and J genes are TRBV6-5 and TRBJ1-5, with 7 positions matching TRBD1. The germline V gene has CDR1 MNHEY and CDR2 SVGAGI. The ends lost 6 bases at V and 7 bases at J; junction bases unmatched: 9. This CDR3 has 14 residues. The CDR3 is CASSITGVGQPQHF. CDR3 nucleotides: TGTGCCAGCAGCATCACAGGGGTAGGACAGCCCCAGCATTTT.